This TCR beta chain was captured by sequencing in a study of siplizumab effects on memory and regulatory T cells. Study outcomes and limitations: Both greater diversity than memory cells and a major contribution to the alloresponse seemed to characterize naive T cells. Significant reduction of alloreactive sequences traceable to unstimulated CD4+ memory cells was observed with siplizumab. Naive or memory phenotype was unassignable for roughly 80-95% of proliferating CD4+ or CD8+ clones.

Per-sample assaying covered roughly 93,000 TCR templates. Assay used: immunoSEQ multiplex PCR; TCRdb lists only in-frame clones, some missing. The table has some 80,000 clones, 95% seen once. Germline V gene data show CDR1 as SEHNR and CDR2 as FQNEAQ (reference sequence). The V end lost 1 base, the J end lost 3 bases, and 12 bases lay between the germline ends. The CDR3 covers 15 residues. Comments on this clone: Its specificity is not known.

Sequenced input: CD8+ T cells sorted from blood. The sequence derives from a human donor in good health. This sequence joins TRBV7-9 and TRBJ1-1, with D maybe TRBD1 (6 bases). The CDR3 sequence: CASSLGTQGHTEAFF. In nucleotides, the CDR3 is TGTGCCAGCAGCTTAGGCACCCAGGGGCACACTGAAGCTTTCTTT.